This TCR beta chain was found in a study of CD8+ T cells in alopecia areata. Whole-study results and caveats: There were also resident alphabeta T cells of normal skin sequenced in scalp samples.

This clone has more than one count but fewer than ten. The target antigen is unknown. The CDR3 has 15 residues. Unmatched junction bases numbered 5, after V lost 8 bases and J lost 2 bases. Germline V CDR1 and CDR2: SGHRS, YFSETQ. Once RNA had been extracted, it was reverse transcribed into cDNA to act as the sequencing template. Sequencing was performed with immunoSEQ multiplex PCR; in TCRdb, only in-frame clones are kept and a portion is missing. The data hold some 120,000 clones, with 50% to 60% observed a single time. The rearrangement uses TRBV5-1 and TRBJ2-6; 9 bases line up with TRBD1. The receptor was derived from a human donor with alopecia areata. The sample consisted of CD4+ T cells sorted from blood, taken at week 0. DNA of the CDR3: TGCGCCAGTGGACAGGGGCCGACTGGGGCCAACGTCCTGACTTTC. The encoded protein is CASGQGPTGANVLTF.